One sample yielded the 27 T cell receptor beta chains listed below, sequenced in a study of blood T cell repertoires in COVID-19. TCRdb keeps only in-frame clones here, not all; method: immunoSEQ multiplex PCR. The sample holds roughly 91,000 clones, roughly 80% seen once. Sequenced input: peripheral blood. The source is a man aged 70 or older with acute or convalescent COVID-19.

This sequence joins TRBV2 and TRBJ2-2; the D is unclear. The CDR3 spans 13 residues. The V end lost 2 bases, the J end lost 7 bases, and 8 bases lay between the germline ends. Germline V CDR1 and CDR2: SNHLY, FYNNEI. CDR3: CASSERNYGELFF. CDR3 nucleotides: TGTGCCAGCAGTGAAAGAAACTACGGGGAGCTGTTTTTT.

The chain recombines TRBV5-1 with TRBJ2-6; D is undetermined. The CDR3 has 16 residues. Trimming stripped 0 bases from V and 0 bases from J, with 7 bases between. Germline lookup yields CDR1 SGHRS and CDR2 YFSETQ. The CDR3 nucleotides are TGCGCCAGCAGCTTGGCATTGAGCTCTGGGGCCAACGTCCTGACTTTC. Translation: CASSLALSSGANVLTF.

J is TRBJ2-5 and V is TRBV28, with 11 bases aligning to TRBD1. The CDR3 covers 15 residues. Germline CDR1 MDHEN, CDR2 SYDVKM. Trimming took 8 bases from V and 5 from J; bases not matched to a gene: 10. CDR3 coding DNA: TGTGCCAGCTTATCCCGGGGACAGGGGGAGGAGACCCAGTACTTC. As protein: CASLSRGQGEETQYF.

The chain links TRBV27 to TRBJ1-1; D remains ambiguous. This CDR3 spans 14 amino acids. Germline CDR1 reads MNHEY; CDR2 reads SMNVEV (reference sequence). The V end lost 3 bases, the J end lost 0 bases, and 8 bases lay between the germline ends. This chain's CDR3 is CASSFLGVNTEAFF. The CDR3 DNA is TGTGCCAGCAGTTTCTTGGGCGTGAACACTGAAGCTTTCTTT.

The chain links TRBV7-2 to TRBJ1-2, with no clear D. The germline gives CDR1 SGHTA, CDR2 FQGNSA. V lost 5 bases and J 1 base, leaving 11 bases between the germline ends. The CDR3 runs to 14 residues. CDR3 amino acids: CASSPGLINYGYTF. CDR3 nucleotides: TGTGCCAGCAGCCCGGGTCTTATTAACTATGGCTACACCTTC.

The V and J genes are TRBV15 and TRBJ1-3; D call uncertain. In germline, CDR1 is LNHNV, CDR2 YYDKDF (reference sequence). The length of the CDR3 is 14 residues. Between the trimmed V and J ends, which lost 1 base and 5 bases, there was a span of 9 bases. This chain's CDR3 is CATSRGESRNTIYF. DNA for the CDR3: TGTGCCACCAGCAGAGGGGAGTCGAGAAACACCATATATTTT.

J is TRBJ2-1 and V is TRBV7-6; 8 bases agree with TRBD1. The CDR3 loop spans 13 amino acids. The V and J ends lost 3 bases and 9 bases, in that order; junction bases with no gene match: 4. In germline, CDR1 is SGHVS, CDR2 FNYEAQ. CDR3 protein: CASSLAGGSEQFF. CDR3 DNA: TGTGCCAGCAGCTTGGCAGGGGGCTCTGAGCAGTTCTTC. Variable domain in full (rest from reference TRBV7-6 and TRBJ2-1): GAGVSQSPRYKVTKRGQDVALRCDPISGHVSLYWYRQALGQGPEFLTYFNYEAQQDKSGLPNDRFSAERPEGSISTLTIQRTEQRDSAMYRCASSLAGGSEQFFGPGTRLTVL.

This clone was picked up a small number of times. V is TRBV7-9 and J is TRBJ1-1; 8 nucleotides align to TRBD1. The CDR3 is 12 residues long. Per the germline V gene, CDR1 is SEHNR and CDR2 is FQNEAQ (reference sequence). V trimming: 3 bases; J trimming: 7 bases; junction bases outside the gene matches: 1. Here the CDR3 DNA reads TGTGCCAGCAGCTTTGACAGGGGTGAAGCTTTCTTT. This gives the protein CASSFDRGEAFF.

This clone has only one observation. The CDR3 coding sequence is TGTGCCAGCAGCTCGACAGGGGGCGGCTACACCTTC. It is translated as CASSSTGGGYTF. The chain carries TRBV3-1 (or the pseudogene TRBV3-2) and TRBJ1-2, with TRBD1 identical over 10 bases. V was clipped by 5 bases and J by 8 bases; unmatched bases: 2. CDR1 and CDR2 (germline): LGHDT, YNNKEL (reference sequence). The CDR3 contains 12 residues.

The chain combines TRBV20-1 with TRBJ2-7, with TRBD2 matching 7 bases. CDR1 DFQATT and CDR2 SNEGSKA come from the germline V gene (reference sequence). Trimming at V came to 8 bases and at J to 0 bases, leaving 1 base not matched to a gene. CDR3 length: 11 residues. The CDR3 reads CSLAGSYEQYF. The CDR3, as DNA: TGCAGTTTAGCGGGCTCCTACGAGCAGTACTTC.

This clone was seen only once. This chain joins TRBV25-1 and TRBJ1-3; 8 bases match TRBD1. The germline CDR1 and CDR2 sequences are MGHDK and SYGVNS. The V gene end was trimmed by 5 bases and the J gene end by 4 bases; junction bases not matched to a gene: 4. CDR3 size: 14 residues. The CDR3 spells CASSPRTGGNTIYF. The CDR3 DNA reads TGTGCCAGCAGTCCAAGGACAGGGGGAAACACCATATATTTT.

The J gene is TRBJ2-7, the V gene TRBV19, with 9 bases that match TRBD2. The CDR3 runs 15 residues. With V trimmed by 3 bases and J by 2 bases, 5 bases remained unmatched. Germline lookup yields CDR1 LNHDA and CDR2 SQIVND (reference sequence). The CDR3 bases are TGTGCCAGTAGTATCGGGGCTAGCGGGGCCTACGAGCAGTACTTC. Protein sequence: CASSIGASGAYEQYF.

J is TRBJ1-2 and V is TRBV27; no definite D call. Germline V gives CDR1 MNHEY, CDR2 SMNVEV (reference sequence). The V and J ends lost 5 bases and 4 bases respectively, with 11 bases between them. This CDR3 comprises 13 residues. CDR3 residues: CASSKWESYGYTF. As DNA, the CDR3 is TGTGCCAGCAGTAAATGGGAGTCCTATGGCTACACCTTC.

This clone has more than one count but fewer than ten. V gene TRBV11-2 combines with J gene TRBJ2-1, with TRBD2 as a possible D gene (7 bases). CDR3 length: 16 residues. CDR1 is SGHAT and CDR2 is FQNNGV in the germline V gene. V shed 6 bases and J shed 8 bases, with 23 bases lying between them. This CDR3 is CASSARRGGRRYEQFF. CDR3 nucleotide sequence: TGTGCCAGCAGTGCTAGAAGGGGGGGTAGGAGATATGAGCAGTTCTTC.

This clone appeared a single time. The chain couples TRBV16 to TRBJ2-1, with 7 nucleotides matching TRBD1. Trimming at V came to 4 bases and at J to 5 bases, leaving 2 bases not matched to a gene. Germline V gives CDR1 KGHSY, CDR2 FQNENV. The CDR3 runs to 13 residues. The CDR3: CASSPGQNNEQFF. The CDR3 DNA is TGTGCCAGCAGCCCGGGACAGAACAATGAGCAGTTCTTC.

The chain is built from TRBV2 and TRBJ2-2, with D perhaps TRBD1 (5 bases). There are 13 residues in the CDR3. The germline V and J ends were trimmed by 6 bases and 6 bases, with 11 bases remaining between them. Germline values: CDR1 SNHLY, CDR2 FYNNEI. CDR3 loop: CASRDSISGELFF. The DNA for the CDR3 is TGTGCCAGCAGAGACAGCATCTCCGGGGAGCTGTTTTTT.

The chain links TRBV7-2 to TRBJ2-1, with 13 bases identical to TRBD2. The CDR3 extends over 16 amino acids. V lost 1 base to trimming and J lost 9 bases; unmatched junction nucleotides: 6. From germline, CDR1 is SGHTA and CDR2 FQGNSA. Here the CDR3 reads CASSLVGTSGAGEQFF. CDR3 nucleotide sequence: TGTGCCAGCAGCTTAGTAGGGACTAGCGGGGCCGGTGAGCAGTTCTTC. Looking up the rest from reference TRBV7-2 and TRBJ2-1 gives the full variable domain: GAGVSQSPSNKVTEKGKDVELRCDPISGHTALYWYRQSLGQGLEFLIYFQGNSAPDKSGLPSDRFSAERTGGSVSTLTIQRTQQEDSAVYLCASSLVGTSGAGEQFFGPGTRLTVL.

The J gene is TRBJ2-7, the V gene TRBV7-2; possibly TRBD2 for D (6 bases). This CDR3 comprises 14 residues. The germline V and J ends were trimmed by 1 base and 5 bases, with 12 bases remaining between them. The V gene's germline CDR1 is SGHTA and CDR2 FQGNSA. CDR3 amino acids: CASSLVSAGHEQYF. The CDR3 DNA is TGTGCCAGCAGCTTAGTTTCAGCGGGCCACGAGCAGTACTTC.

V and J are TRBV9 and TRBJ2-3, with 8 bases that match TRBD2. CDR3 length: 16 amino acids. J was trimmed by 4 bases and V by 4 bases; bases with no gene match: 11. CDR1 is SGDLS, CDR2 YYNGEE, per germline. The CDR3 DNA sequence: TGTGCCAGCAGCCGAGCGGCGGGGGGCCTCGCAGATACGCAGTATTTT. Translated, it gives CASSRAAGGLADTQYF.

V and J are TRBV11-2 and TRBJ1-1, with TRBD1 as a possible D gene (6 bases). CDR1 and CDR2 from the germline V gene are SGHAT and FQNNGV. V was pared by 5 bases and J by 1 base, with 20 bases between. The CDR3 runs to 17 residues. The CDR3 spells CASSPPGSDRPNTEAFF. The DNA of the CDR3 is TGTGCCAGCAGCCCCCCGGGTTCCGACAGGCCGAACACTGAAGCTTTCTTT.

The V gene is TRBV5-4, the J gene TRBJ2-1; D may be TRBD2 (6 bases). Germline V gene lookup returns CDR1 SGHNT and CDR2 YYREEE (reference sequence). CDR3 size: 14 residues. V lost 0 bases, J lost 8 bases, and 12 bases lay in between. The CDR3 bases are TGTGCCAGCAGCTTGGATGGGGGGTATTATGAGCAGTTCTTC. Protein sequence: CASSLDGGYYEQFF.

The chain recombines TRBV29-1 with TRBJ2-2, with TRBD1 as a possible D gene (6 bases). The CDR3 loop spans 15 amino acids. Germline CDR1 SQVTM, CDR2 ANQGSEA. Between the trimmed V and J ends, which lost 7 bases and 5 bases, there was a span of 20 bases. The CDR3 loop reads CSAYLQGPMTGELFF. DNA for the CDR3: TGCAGCGCCTATCTACAGGGCCCGATGACCGGGGAGCTGTTTTTT.

The chain couples TRBV6-6 to TRBJ2-3, with 9 bases identical to TRBD2. This CDR3 region has 15 residues. Looked up from germline, CDR1 is MNHNY and CDR2 is SVGAGI (reference sequence). V gave up 6 bases and J gave up 2 bases; unmatched junction bases: 6. The CDR3 loop is CASRPGLATTDTQYF. The CDR3 coding sequence is TGTGCCAGCAGACCAGGACTAGCGACCACAGATACGCAGTATTTT.

The chain links TRBV18 to TRBJ1-5, with a possible D match to TRBD1 (6 bases). The V and J ends lost 4 bases and 6 bases respectively, with 10 bases between them. CDR3 length equals 13 residues. Looked up from germline, CDR1 is KGHSH and CDR2 is LQKENI. The CDR3, as DNA: TGTGCCAGCTCACGTTCGGACAGTCAGCCCCAGCATTTT. It yields the protein CASSRSDSQPQHF.

The CDR3 loop is CASSLSRGHEQYF. CDR3 DNA sequence: TGTGCCAGCAGCTTAAGCAGGGGCCACGAGCAGTACTTC. The chain carries TRBV7-9 and TRBJ2-7; a possible D gene is TRBD1 (6 bases). Germline V gene data show CDR1 as SEHNR and CDR2 as FQNEAQ (reference sequence). V lost 2 bases to trimming and J lost 5 bases, with 10 bases between them. The CDR3 sequence is 13 residues long.

The chain carries TRBV5-1 and TRBJ2-1; TRBD2 might be the D (6 bases). Trimming removed 2 bases at V and 5 bases at J, with 14 bases between. Germline V CDR1 and CDR2: SGHRS, YFSETQ. This CDR3 is built from 15 residues. The DNA of the CDR3 is TGCGCCAGCAGCTTACCCGGGACTGTCAACAATGAGCAGTTCTTC. This translates into CASSLPGTVNNEQFF.

This rearrangement joins TRBV5-4 to TRBJ1-2, with D maybe TRBD1 (5 bases). Germline V gives CDR1 SGHNT, CDR2 YYREEE (reference sequence). This CDR3 is 14 amino acids long. V lost 3 bases to trimming and J lost 8 bases, with 17 bases between them. CDR3 DNA: TGTGCCAGCAGCTCACCAGACAGTCCCTTGGGCTACACCTTC. Amino acids: CASSSPDSPLGYTF.